This T cell receptor (beta chain) emerged from a study of cytomegalovirus exposure and HLA in healthy donors. PCR employed 60 Vbeta and 13 Jbeta primers. Source study methods: Later, 65 million to 85 million unique TCR beta chains were counted in an analysis, and approximately 10 million of them were shared. The data were produced by immunoSEQ multiplex PCR, yet TCRdb's version contains in-frame clones alone and is incomplete. The V and J calls and clone size come from that table; D and trimming were worked out from the DNA. The sample lists some 180,000 clones, over 80% occurring once. Germline V gene sequence: CDR1 SEHNR, CDR2 FQNEAQ (reference sequence). The CDR3 covers 10 residues. V lost 5 bases to trimming and J lost 10 bases, with 6 bases between them. Study findings and constraints: TCR beta chains numbering roughly 150 were designated cytomegalovirus-associated. Most CMV-associated TCR beta chains appeared HLA-restricted in a later analysis.

This clone appeared once. Its matching antigen is unknown. The material sequenced was PBMCs. This sequence was found in a girl under 18 in good health and CMV-seropositive. The V and J genes are TRBV7-9 and TRBJ2-1; no definite D call. The CDR3: CASSATEQFF. CDR3 DNA: TGTGCCAGCAGCGCTACCGAGCAGTTCTTC. The full variable domain, in which reference TRBV7-9 and TRBJ2-1 provide the parts outside the CDR3, is DTGVSQNPRHKITKRGQNVTFRCDPISEHNRLYWYRQTLGQGPEFLTYFQNEAQLEKSRLLSDRFSAERPKGSFSTLEIQRTEQGDSAMYLCASSATEQFFGPGTRLTVL.